These 28 T cell receptor beta chains were all obtained from the same sample, sequenced in a study of blood T cell repertoires in COVID-19 (dated by TCRdb to between 2020 and 2021). Library creation used the immunoSEQ multiplex PCR assay. Here the immuneACCESS table is served through TCRdb, limited to in-frame sequences with V and J called. Missing clones are a known gap in these copies; in checked studies unresolved V genes cover under half, and the rest lacks a known reason. The sample has fewer than 250,000 clones on record, approximately 90% of them singletons. Around 0.84% of the sample goes to the ten largest clones. Sequencing was performed on peripheral blood. All receptors derive from a man between 60 and 75 years old with COVID-19, enrolled during active disease.

This clone was counted once. V gene TRBV7-3 combines with J gene TRBJ2-2; 7 bases fit TRBD1. V shed 4 bases, J shed 5 bases, and the junction held 1 base outside the gene matches. CDR1 SGHTA and CDR2 FQGTGA come from the germline V gene. There are 13 residues in the CDR3. CDR3 bases: TGTGCCAGCAGCTCGACAGGGACCGGGGAGCTGTTTTTT. It yields the protein CASSSTGTGELFF.

The chain combines TRBV28 with TRBJ2-3; 9 bases agree with TRBD1. Germline assignment: CDR1 MDHEN and CDR2 SYDVKM. The CDR3 totals 16 residues. The V gene end was trimmed by 4 bases and the J gene end by 4 bases; junction bases not matched to a gene: 9. CDR3 in DNA: TGTGCCAGCAGTTCAATACAGGGGGCGGCCCCAGATACGCAGTATTTT. Translation: CASSSIQGAAPDTQYF.

The V gene is TRBV18, the J gene TRBJ2-5, with 9 bases fitting TRBD1. Trimming removed 3 bases from V and 14 bases from J; junction bases left unmatched: 7. CDR1 and CDR2 from the germline V gene are KGHSH and LQKENI. The CDR3 runs 12 residues. CDR3 sequence (DNA): TGTGCCAGCTCACCGGGACAGGGCTATATCTACTTC. Translating gives CASSPGQGYIYF.

The rearrangement uses TRBV5-1 and TRBJ2-3; weak D call: TRBD2 (6 bases). The V and J ends lost 4 bases and 0 bases respectively, with 9 bases between them. This CDR3 comprises 14 residues. Germline assignment: CDR1 SGHRS and CDR2 YFSETQ. The CDR3 DNA sequence: TGCGCCAGCAGCGACGGGACTAGCACAGATACGCAGTATTTT. It specifies CASSDGTSTDTQYF.

The chain uses TRBV3-1 (or the pseudogene TRBV3-2) and TRBJ2-7, with a possible D match to TRBD2 (6 bases). The germline V and J ends were trimmed by 4 bases and 9 bases, with 16 bases remaining between them. The CDR3 is 13 amino acids. CDR1 is LGHDT, CDR2 YNNKEL, per germline (reference sequence). The CDR3 DNA reads TGTGCCAGCAGCCGATGGGGGGATGGGTGGCAGTACTTC. Encoded protein: CASSRWGDGWQYF.

The chain uses TRBV11-2 and TRBJ2-7; D perhaps matches TRBD2 (6 bases). This CDR3 is built from 15 residues. Trimming stripped 5 bases from V and 4 bases from J, with 18 bases between. Germline assignment: CDR1 SGHAT and CDR2 FQNNGV. The CDR3 loop reads CASSRLRVGGYEQYF. As DNA, the CDR3 is TGTGCCAGCAGCCGCCTCCGGGTCGGGGGTTACGAGCAGTACTTC.

The chain carries TRBV24-1 and TRBJ2-2, with TRBD2 matching over 11 bases. This CDR3 is built from 18 residues. The J segment lost 1 base and the V segment lost 0 bases, leaving 3 bases of the junction unmatched. CDR1 and CDR2 from the germline V gene are KGHDR and SFDVKD. The CDR3, as DNA: TGTGCCACCAGTGATTTGGGCGGACTAGCGGGGAACACCGGGGAGCTGTTTTTT. This translates into CATSDLGGLAGNTGELFF.

The CDR3 DNA reads as TGTGCCACCAGTGATTCGGGGACACGCACAGATACGCAGTATTTT. This gives the protein CATSDSGTRTDTQYF. The chain uses TRBV24-1 and TRBJ2-3; weak D call: TRBD1 (6 bases). Trimming cost V 2 bases and J 1 base, with 9 bases left between them. Germline lookup yields CDR1 KGHDR and CDR2 SFDVKD. CDR3 length: 15 amino acids.

This chain joins TRBV11-3 and TRBJ2-7; D possibly corresponds to TRBD1 (5 bases). This CDR3 comprises 17 residues. Germline CDR1 and CDR2: SGHNT and YENEEA. The V and J ends lost 1 base and 6 bases respectively, with 22 bases between them. The CDR3 protein is CASSLVADSDTHFEQYF. CDR3 DNA sequence: TGTGCCAGCAGCTTAGTCGCCGATTCGGACACCCACTTCGAGCAGTACTTC.

The chain is built from TRBV6-6 and TRBJ1-1, with 8 bases that match TRBD1. The ends lost 9 bases at V and 4 bases at J; junction bases unmatched: 1. The CDR3 has 11 residues. Per germline, CDR1 MNHNY and CDR2 SVGAGI (reference sequence). The CDR3 region is CASQGATEAFF. For the CDR3, the DNA is TGTGCCAGTCAGGGGGCCACTGAAGCTTTCTTT.

J is TRBJ1-3 and V is TRBV9; D unclear. The CDR3 totals 16 residues. Per the germline V gene, CDR1 is SGDLS and CDR2 is YYNGEE. Trimming stripped 3 bases from V and 5 bases from J, with 18 bases between. In DNA, the CDR3 is TGTGCCAGCAGCGGAGGAGCCCGGACTAAAAGAAACACCATATATTTT. Translation gives CASSGGARTKRNTIYF.

The gene calls are TRBV2 and TRBJ2-1, with D tentatively TRBD2 (5 bases). Trimming removed 3 bases at V and 9 bases at J, with 12 bases between. The CDR3 runs to 13 residues. The germline V gene encodes CDR1 SNHLY and CDR2 FYNNEI. The CDR3 sequence is CASSDVGGGEQFF. CDR3 coding DNA: TGTGCCAGCAGTGATGTCGGCGGAGGTGAGCAGTTCTTC.

The chain couples TRBV5-6 to TRBJ1-5, with a possible D match to TRBD1 (5 bases). Trimming removed 4 bases from V and 2 bases from J, with 16 bases in between. The CDR3 spans 16 residues. Looked up from germline, CDR1 is SGHDT and CDR2 is YYEEEE. CDR3 DNA sequence: TGTGCCAGCAGCGTCTCTTGGGGGGTTGGCAATCAGCCCCAGCATTTT. It encodes CASSVSWGVGNQPQHF.

This chain connects TRBV6-2 or TRBV6-3 to TRBJ1-2, with 10 nucleotides matching TRBD1. The CDR3 consists of 16 residues. CDR1 is MNHEY, CDR2 SVGEGT, per germline. The V segment lost 6 bases and the J segment 8 bases; nucleotides outside the gene matches: 15. DNA for the CDR3: TGTGCCAGCAGCCGGGACAGGGGAGATTTTTTATTAGGCTACACCTTC. Amino acid sequence: CASSRDRGDFLLGYTF.

This clone was seen just once. V and J are TRBV7-2 and TRBJ2-7, with TRBD2 matching 10 bases. The germline V gene has CDR1 SGHTA and CDR2 FQGNSA. CDR3 length equals 16 residues. V lost 5 bases, J lost 0 bases, and 7 bases stayed unmatched. CDR3 protein: CASSRGLAISSYEQYF. CDR3 DNA: TGTGCCAGCAGCCGGGGACTAGCGATCAGCTCCTACGAGCAGTACTTC. The complete variable domain, with remaining parts taken from reference TRBV7-2 and TRBJ2-7, reads GAGVSQSPSNKVTEKGKDVELRCDPISGHTALYWYRQSLGQGLEFLIYFQGNSAPDKSGLPSDRFSAERTGGSVSTLTIQRTQQEDSAVYLCASSRGLAISSYEQYFGPGTRLTVT.

The V gene is TRBV3-1 (or the pseudogene TRBV3-2), the J gene TRBJ2-3; a weak D match, TRBD2 (6 bases). Germline lookup yields CDR1 LGHDT and CDR2 YNNKEL (reference sequence). Trimming took 0 bases from V and 7 from J, leaving 14 bases between them. This CDR3 is built from 15 residues. The CDR3 region has the DNA TGTGCCAGCAGCCAAGACGGAGGGTTTAGAAATACGCAGTATTTT. Translation: CASSQDGGFRNTQYF.

V is TRBV6-5 and J is TRBJ2-7; possibly TRBD1 for D (5 bases). CDR1 MNHEY and CDR2 SVGAGI come from the germline V gene. CDR3 size: 15 residues. V was clipped by 0 bases and J by 2 bases, with 11 bases between them. The CDR3 is CASSYSPQGTYEQYF. In DNA, the CDR3 is TGTGCCAGCAGTTACTCGCCCCAGGGCACCTACGAGCAGTACTTC.

The gene calls are TRBV5-6 and TRBJ2-7, with 8 bases that match TRBD2. V gave up 1 base and J gave up 3 bases; unmatched junction bases: 3. The germline gives CDR1 SGHDT, CDR2 YYEEEE. This CDR3 spans 14 amino acids. The CDR3: CASSLLTSDYEQYF. The CDR3 DNA reads TGTGCCAGCAGCTTGTTGACTAGCGACTACGAGCAGTACTTC.

This chain uses TRBV24-1 with TRBJ2-5; maybe TRBD1 (5 bases). V gave up 0 bases and J gave up 1 base, with 8 bases separating them. CDR3 size: 15 residues. Germline V gene lookup returns CDR1 KGHDR and CDR2 SFDVKD. The CDR3 is CATSDLKDSQETQYF. The DNA for the CDR3 is TGTGCCACCAGTGATTTGAAAGACAGCCAAGAGACCCAGTACTTC.

V gene TRBV9 combines with J gene TRBJ1-3; no clear D. Germline V gives CDR1 SGDLS, CDR2 YYNGEE. This CDR3 spans 15 amino acids. V was trimmed by 3 bases and J by 0 bases, leaving 10 bases between them. The CDR3 nucleotides are TGTGCCAGCAGCGGCGGCGATTACTCTGGAAACACCATATATTTT. Translated, it gives CASSGGDYSGNTIYF.

The gene calls are TRBV15 and TRBJ2-1; 9 bases are shared with TRBD2. Per the germline V gene, CDR1 is LNHNV and CDR2 is YYDKDF (reference sequence). The CDR3 covers 17 residues. The junction had 9 bases not matched to a gene; V was cut back by 0 bases and J by 6 bases. The CDR3 DNA reads as TGTGCCACCAGCAGAGACCAAGCGGGAGGATGGTCCAATGAGCAGTTCTTC. Translating gives CATSRDQAGGWSNEQFF.

The chain has TRBV7-6 and TRBJ2-5, with TRBD2 matching over 10 bases. With 1 base clipped from V and 2 bases from J, the junction kept 1 base outside the gene matches. This CDR3 is 15 amino acids long. The germline V gene has CDR1 SGHVS and CDR2 FNYEAQ. Written as DNA, the CDR3 is TGTGCCAGCAGCTTAGGGACTAGCGGACAAGAGACCCAGTACTTC. Translation gives CASSLGTSGQETQYF.

The table lists this clone with a count of one. The CDR3 DNA reads as TGTGCCACCGGTAGTTATAACTATAATTCACCCCTCCACTTT. It yields the protein CATGSYNYNSPLHF. V gene TRBV15 combines with J gene TRBJ1-6; no reliable D call. CDR1 and CDR2 from the germline V gene are LNHNV and YYDKDF (reference sequence). CDR3 length equals 14 residues. V lost 8 bases, J lost 3 bases, and 11 bases lay in between.

This chain connects TRBV3-1 (or the pseudogene TRBV3-2) to TRBJ1-1; TRBD1 might be the D (5 bases). The CDR3 is 11 residues long. Germline CDR1 reads LGHDT; CDR2 reads YNNKEL (reference sequence). Trimming cost V 7 bases and J 11 bases, with 14 bases left between them. CDR3 in amino acids: CASTQGGEAFF. The CDR3 nucleotides are TGTGCCAGCACCCAGGGAGGGGAGGCTTTCTTT.

The chain uses TRBV2 and TRBJ2-5; 10 bases are a match to TRBD1. The germline V gene has CDR1 SNHLY and CDR2 FYNNEI. Germline trimming cut 9 bases from V and 4 bases from J; bases unmatched to any gene: 5. CDR3 size: 13 residues. CDR3 DNA sequence: TGTGCCAGAAGACAGGGGGCTGGAGAGACCCAGTACTTC. Encoded protein: CARRQGAGETQYF.

This clone has a single count. The V gene is TRBV5-6, the J gene TRBJ2-7; 8 bases are a match to TRBD1. The CDR3 length is 15 residues. Germline loops: CDR1 SGHDT, CDR2 YYEEEE. With 4 bases clipped from V and 5 bases from J, the junction kept 11 bases outside the gene matches. The CDR3 nucleotides are TGTGCCAGCAGCCAAAGGACAGGGTTTTACCACGAGCAGTACTTC. This sequence encodes CASSQRTGFYHEQYF. Full variable domain (rest looked up from reference TRBV5-6 and TRBJ2-7): DAGVTQSPTHLIKTRGQQVTLRCSPKSGHDTVSWYQQALGQGPQFIFQYYEEEERQRGNFPDRFSGHQFPNYSSELNVNALLLGDSALYLCASSQRTGFYHEQYFGPGTRLTVT.

The chain couples TRBV3-1 (or the pseudogene TRBV3-2) to TRBJ2-7; 14 bases match TRBD2. Germline V gene lookup returns CDR1 LGHDT and CDR2 YNNKEL (reference sequence). The CDR3 consists of 18 residues. Germline trimming cut 1 base from V and 2 bases from J; bases unmatched to any gene: 7. The DNA of the CDR3 is TGTGCCAGCAGCCAAGCCAACCCGACTAGCGGGAGGGCCTACGAGCAGTACTTC. This sequence encodes CASSQANPTSGRAYEQYF.

V gene TRBV19 combines with J gene TRBJ2-4; D perhaps matches TRBD1 (7 bases). The V end lost 6 bases, the J end lost 7 bases, and 16 bases lay between the germline ends. This CDR3 is built from 14 residues. Germline V lookup: CDR1 LNHDA, CDR2 SQIVND (reference sequence). CDR3 DNA: TGTGCCAGTAGGGCACCAGGGGGGTCGAACATTCAGTACTTC. This encodes CASRAPGGSNIQYF.